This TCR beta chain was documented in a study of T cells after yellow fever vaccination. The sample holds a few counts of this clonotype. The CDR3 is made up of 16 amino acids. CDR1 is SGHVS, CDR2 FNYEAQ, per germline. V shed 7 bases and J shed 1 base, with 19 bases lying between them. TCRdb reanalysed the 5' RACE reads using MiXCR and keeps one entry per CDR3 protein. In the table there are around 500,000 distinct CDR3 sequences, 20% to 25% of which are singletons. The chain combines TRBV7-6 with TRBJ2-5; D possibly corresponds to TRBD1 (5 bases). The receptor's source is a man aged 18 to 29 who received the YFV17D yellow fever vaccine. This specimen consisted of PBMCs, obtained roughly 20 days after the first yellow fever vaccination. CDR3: CASKPYRQPLQETQYF. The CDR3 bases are TGTGCCAGCAAACCCTACAGACAGCCCCTCCAAGAGACCCAGTACTTC.